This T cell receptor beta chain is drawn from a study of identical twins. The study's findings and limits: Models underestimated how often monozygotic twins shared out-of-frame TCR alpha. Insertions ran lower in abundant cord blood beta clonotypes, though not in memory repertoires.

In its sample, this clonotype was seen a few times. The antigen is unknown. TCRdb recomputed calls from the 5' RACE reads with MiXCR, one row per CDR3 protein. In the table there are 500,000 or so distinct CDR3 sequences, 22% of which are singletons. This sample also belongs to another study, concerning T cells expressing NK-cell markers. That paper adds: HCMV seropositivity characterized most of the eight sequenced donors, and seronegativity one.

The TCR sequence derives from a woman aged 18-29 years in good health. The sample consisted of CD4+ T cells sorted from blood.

The CDR3 sequence: CASSRSSISNEKLFF. The CDR3 DNA follows: TGTGCCAGCAGCCGTAGCTCCATCTCCAATGAAAAACTGTTTTTT. This chain connects TRBV7-2 to TRBJ1-4; D ambiguous. Germline-derived CDR1 and CDR2 are SGHTA and FQGNSA. Trimming took 5 bases from V and 5 from J, leaving 15 bases between them. This CDR3 region has 15 residues.